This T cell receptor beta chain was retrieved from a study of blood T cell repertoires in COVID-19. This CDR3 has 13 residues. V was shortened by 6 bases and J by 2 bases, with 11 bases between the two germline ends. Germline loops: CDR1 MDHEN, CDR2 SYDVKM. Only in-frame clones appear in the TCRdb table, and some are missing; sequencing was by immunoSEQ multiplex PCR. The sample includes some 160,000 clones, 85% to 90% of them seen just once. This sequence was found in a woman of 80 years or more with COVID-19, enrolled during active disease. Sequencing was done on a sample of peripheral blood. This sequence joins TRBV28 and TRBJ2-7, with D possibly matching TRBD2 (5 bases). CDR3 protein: CASRTKVTYEQYF. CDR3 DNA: TGTGCCAGCAGGACTAAAGTCACCTACGAGCAGTACTTC.